These 23 T cell receptor beta chains were all obtained from the same sample, sequenced in a study of T cell responses to AZD1222 COVID-19 vaccine. Produced via immunoSEQ multiplex PCR; TCRdb's table is partial and in-frame only. The data contain about 120,000 clones, around nine tenths of them singletons. Sequenced material: peripheral blood, taken on day 0 of AZD1222 vaccination. These receptors were collected from an adult in good health.

This chain joins TRBV28 and TRBJ1-2; possible D gene TRBD1, 5 bases. The CDR3 runs 15 residues. The germline CDR1 and CDR2 sequences are MDHEN and SYDVKM. With 5 bases removed from V and 3 bases from J, the gap between germline ends came to 16 bases. CDR3 amino acids: CASSPTRDRDYGYTF. CDR3 nucleotide sequence: TGTGCCAGCAGTCCAACCCGGGACCGAGACTATGGCTACACCTTC.

This clone has only a few counts. The rearrangement links TRBV28 to TRBJ2-2, with 11 bases lining up with TRBD2. Trimming removed 7 bases from V and 4 bases from J; junction bases left unmatched: 2. This CDR3 comprises 14 residues. CDR1 is MDHEN, CDR2 SYDVKM, per germline. The DNA for the CDR3 is TGTGCCAGCATAGCGGGAGGGCTCACCGGGGAGCTGTTTTTT. This sequence encodes CASIAGGLTGELFF.

In its sample, this clone was seen once. The chain carries TRBV5-1 and TRBJ2-3; 7 bases line up with TRBD2. J gave up 4 bases and V 5 bases, and 10 bases lay outside the gene matches. CDR3 length: 15 amino acids. CDR1 is SGHRS, CDR2 YFSETQ, per germline. The CDR3 DNA follows: TGCGCCAGCAGTCTAGGCGGGAGTGTTTCAGATACGCAGTATTTT. Residues: CASSLGGSVSDTQYF.

Here the CDR3 reads CSVEDLLGRQGREKLFF. In nucleotides, the CDR3 is TGCAGCGTTGAAGATCTCTTGGGAAGGCAGGGACGTGAAAAACTGTTTTTT. This chain links TRBV29-1 with TRBJ1-4; a weak D match, TRBD1 (5 bases). The CDR3 runs 17 residues. V lost 0 bases and J lost 7, with 21 bases in between. Germline CDR1 SQVTM, CDR2 ANQGSEA.

The rearrangement links TRBV6-2 or TRBV6-3 to TRBJ2-7; no clear D. Germline CDR1 and CDR2: MNHEY and SVGEGT. Trimming cost V 4 bases and J 6 bases, with 16 bases left between them. This CDR3 is built from 14 residues. The CDR3 sequence is CASSLTLGKGEQYF. The CDR3, as DNA: TGTGCCAGCAGTTTAACCCTTGGGAAGGGCGAGCAGTACTTC.

The J gene is TRBJ2-2, the V gene TRBV3-1 (or the pseudogene TRBV3-2), with 8 bases lining up with TRBD2. Germline V gives CDR1 LGHDT, CDR2 YNNKEL (reference sequence). Losses at the gene ends were 4 bases for V and 8 bases for J; bases not matched to a gene: 15. The CDR3 has 17 residues. The CDR3: CASSRRSGRGLGGELFF. The CDR3 DNA reads as TGTGCCAGCAGCCGACGGAGCGGGAGAGGATTAGGGGGGGAGCTGTTTTTT.

V usage is TRBV7-3 and J usage is TRBJ2-5; a possible D gene is TRBD2 (6 bases). CDR3 length equals 16 residues. V lost 4 bases to trimming and J lost 5 bases, with 20 bases between them. CDR1 is SGHTA, CDR2 FQGTGA, per germline. The CDR3 sequence: CASSSGPGPGRETQYF. In DNA, the CDR3 is TGTGCCAGCAGCTCCGGACCAGGACCGGGGAGGGAGACCCAGTACTTC.

The rearrangement links TRBV6-4 to TRBJ2-1, with a weak D call TRBD2 (5 bases). Trimming left V 2 bases short and J 9 bases short, with 11 bases between. CDR1 and CDR2 (germline): MRHNA, SNTAGT. This CDR3 has 13 residues. This CDR3 reads CASSDGRAGEQFF. CDR3 in DNA: TGTGCCAGCAGTGACGGTAGGGCGGGTGAGCAGTTCTTC.

The V call is TRBV28, the J call TRBJ1-4; TRBD1 matches at 7 bases. With V trimmed by 7 bases and J by 7 bases, 15 bases remained unmatched. Germline V gene data show CDR1 as MDHEN and CDR2 as SYDVKM. There are 16 residues in the CDR3. The chain's CDR3 is CASTDPFTGVGEKLFF. The CDR3 DNA sequence: TGTGCCAGCACCGATCCCTTCACAGGGGTAGGTGAAAAACTGTTTTTT.

The chain recombines TRBV19 with TRBJ1-6; D is possibly TRBD1 (5 bases). The CDR3 has 13 residues. V was trimmed by 11 bases and J by 10 bases, leaving 18 bases between them. CDR1 LNHDA and CDR2 SQIVND come from the germline V gene (reference sequence). This CDR3 is CAGGPLGGSPLHF. Written as DNA, the CDR3 is TGTGCCGGGGGACCCTTAGGCGGGTCACCCCTCCACTTT.

In its sample, this clone was seen once. Here the CDR3 DNA reads TGTGCCAGCAGCCCCGGGGCGGGACACAATGAGCAGTTCTTC. Translated: CASSPGAGHNEQFF. This chain joins TRBV7-2 and TRBJ2-1; tentatively, D is TRBD2 (6 bases). This CDR3 has 14 amino acids. V was cut by 5 bases and J by 5 bases, with 13 bases left in between. Germline CDR1 and CDR2: SGHTA and FQGNSA.

V is TRBV6-5 and J is TRBJ1-2; no clear D. Trimming cost V 7 bases and J 0 bases, with 6 bases left between them. Germline assignment: CDR1 MNHEY and CDR2 SVGAGI. The CDR3 sequence is 12 residues long. The CDR3 sequence: CASTHTNYGYTF. CDR3 nucleotides: TGTGCCAGCACCCATACTAACTATGGCTACACCTTC.

V is TRBV27 and J is TRBJ2-2, with D perhaps matching TRBD2 (5 bases). The germline V gene encodes CDR1 MNHEY and CDR2 SMNVEV (reference sequence). The CDR3 covers 16 residues. The ends were cut back, 3 bases at V and 1 base at J, with 12 bases in the middle. This chain's CDR3 is CASSFERAGNTGELFF. CDR3 nucleotides: TGTGCCAGCAGTTTTGAGAGGGCAGGGAACACCGGGGAGCTGTTTTTT.

V gene TRBV5-1 combines with J gene TRBJ2-7; 8 bases are a match to TRBD2. CDR1 is SGHRS, CDR2 YFSETQ, per germline. The CDR3 has 14 amino acids. With V trimmed by 4 bases and J by 3 bases, 6 bases remained unmatched. The CDR3 protein is CASSTGLGVYEQYF. DNA for the CDR3: TGCGCCAGCAGCACGGGACTAGGGGTCTACGAGCAGTACTTC.

Only one count was recorded for this clone. This chain uses TRBV7-9 with TRBJ2-3, with no clear D. The CDR3 is made up of 13 amino acids. Trimming left V 7 bases short and J 6 bases short, with 14 bases between. The germline gives CDR1 SEHNR, CDR2 FQNEAQ (reference sequence). Written as DNA, the CDR3 is TGTGCCAGCACGGTTCAGCGTTTGGATACGCAGTATTTT. It codes for CASTVQRLDTQYF.

The chain is built from TRBV24-1 and TRBJ2-1, with 8 bases fitting TRBD1. Trimming took 9 bases from V and 2 from J; bases not matched to a gene: 2. CDR1 is KGHDR and CDR2 is SFDVKD in the germline V gene. The CDR3 runs to 13 residues. The CDR3 is CATQQGAYNEQFF. The CDR3, as DNA: TGTGCCACCCAACAGGGGGCCTACAATGAGCAGTTCTTC.

This chain joins TRBV28 and TRBJ2-6; D tentatively reads TRBD1 or TRBD2 (5 bases each). Germline CDR1 and CDR2: MDHEN and SYDVKM. This CDR3 is built from 15 residues. V was pared by 2 bases and J by 2 bases, with 7 bases between. The CDR3 nucleotides are TGTGCCAGCAGTTTAGGGGGTACTGGGGCCAACGTCCTGACTTTC. This encodes CASSLGGTGANVLTF.

This clone has a single count. This chain connects TRBV3-1 (or the pseudogene TRBV3-2) to TRBJ2-7, with 11 bases lining up with TRBD2. Germline CDR1 LGHDT, CDR2 YNNKEL (reference sequence). With V trimmed by 6 bases and J by 4 bases, 2 bases remained unmatched. This CDR3 contains 13 residues. In DNA form, the CDR3 reads TGTGCCAGCAGTACTAGCGGGAGTTACGAGCAGTACTTC. It translates to CASSTSGSYEQYF.

V gene TRBV7-2 combines with J gene TRBJ2-7; 11 positions match TRBD2. Germline V CDR1 and CDR2: SGHTA, FQGNSA. Unmatched junction bases numbered 11, after V lost 4 bases and J lost 9 bases. This CDR3 comprises 15 residues. The CDR3 region is CASSWGLAAITRQYF. The CDR3 DNA reads as TGTGCCAGCAGCTGGGGACTAGCGGCAATTACGAGGCAGTACTTC.

DNA for the CDR3: TGTGCCAGCAGCGTAGGTCAGGGAGCTGGAAACACCATATATTTT. It translates to CASSVGQGAGNTIYF. This chain joins TRBV9 and TRBJ1-3; D may be TRBD1 (5 bases). This CDR3 has 15 amino acids. CDR1 and CDR2 from the germline V gene are SGDLS and YYNGEE. The ends were cut back, 0 bases at V and 2 bases at J, with 9 bases in the middle.

The chain combines TRBV19 with TRBJ1-2; D may be TRBD1 (6 bases). CDR3 length: 15 residues. Per the germline V gene, CDR1 is LNHDA and CDR2 is SQIVND (reference sequence). V was pared by 5 bases and J by 2 bases, with 15 bases between. In DNA, the CDR3 is TGTGCCAGTAGTTTCCGACCGGACAGAAACTATGGCTACACCTTC. It translates to CASSFRPDRNYGYTF.

The chain carries TRBV9 and TRBJ2-7; 7 bases match TRBD2. V dropped 3 bases and J dropped 0; count of bases not matched to a gene: 6. Germline values: CDR1 SGDLS, CDR2 YYNGEE. CDR3 length: 15 residues. CDR3: CASSAASGPSYEQYF. In DNA, the CDR3 is TGTGCCAGCAGCGCCGCTAGCGGCCCCTCCTACGAGCAGTACTTC.

The chain employs TRBV5-4 and TRBJ2-2, with a possible D match to TRBD1 (5 bases). CDR1 is SGHNT and CDR2 is YYREEE in the germline V gene (reference sequence). The CDR3 length is 16 residues. V was pared by 4 bases and J by 2 bases, with 15 bases between. The CDR3, as DNA: TGTGCCAGCAGCCTTTCAAGACAGATTAACACCGGGGAGCTGTTTTTT. Protein product: CASSLSRQINTGELFF. The entire variable domain, with the rest obtained from reference TRBV5-4 and TRBJ2-2, is as follows: ETGVTQSPTHLIKTRGQQVTLRCSSQSGHNTVSWYQQALGQGPQFIFQYYREEENGRGNFPPRFSGLQFPNYSSELNVNALELDDSALYLCASSLSRQINTGELFFGEGSRLTVL.